The rows below give T cell receptor beta chains drawn from one sample of a study of blood T cell repertoires in COVID-19. Profiled with immunoSEQ multiplex PCR; TCRdb holds only in-frame clones, not every one. This table holds 25,000 to 30,000 clones, roughly 80% found once. Material for sequencing was peripheral blood. Receptors originate from a man aged 50 to 59 with active or convalescent COVID-19. Both conserved end residues are part of each CDR3. D genes are given only for firm matches. Not all rows give a size; the values are once, few, many and, for expanded clones, a class.

j_call clone_size d_call cdr3_length v_call cdr3_aa cdr3_nt
TRBJ2-7 - - 17 TRBV28 CASSIAGLSSKTYEQYF TGTGCCAGCAGTATTGCGGGGTTAAGCAGTAAAACCTACGAGCAGTACTTC
TRBJ1-1 - - 15 TRBV7-8 CASIRGGGLNTEAFF TGTGCCAGCATCAGAGGGGGGGGATTGAACACTGAAGCTTTCTTT
TRBJ1-6 - - 13 TRBV6-5 CASTPHRDSPLHF TGTGCCAGCACCCCTCACCGGGATTCACCCCTCCACTTT
TRBJ1-1 - TRBD1 14 TRBV30 CAWSGGGFDTEAFF TGTGCCTGGAGCGGAGGGGGCTTTGACACTGAAGCTTTCTTT
TRBJ2-2 once - 13 TRBV29-1 CSVGHLNTGELFF TGCAGCGTTGGACACTTAAACACCGGGGAGCTGTTTTTT
TRBJ1-1 - TRBD1 14 TRBV3-1/TRBV3-2 CASSRRQGSLLAFF TGTGCCAGCAGCCGTCGACAGGGTAGTCTCTTGGCTTTCTTT
TRBJ1-5 - - 20 TRBV5-1 CASRPEPTVFLYRGNQPQHF TGCGCCAGCAGACCCGAACCGACAGTTTTTCTATATAGAGGCAATCAGCCCCAGCATTTT
TRBJ2-7 - - 13 TRBV28 CASIRGRTYEQYF TGTGCCAGCATCCGCGGCAGAACCTACGAGCAGTACTTC
TRBJ2-7 - TRBD1 17 TRBV2 CASSVNRRDRSSYEQYF TGTGCCAGCAGTGTTAATCGCCGGGACAGGTCCTCCTACGAGCAGTACTTC
TRBJ2-7 - - 15 TRBV24-1 CATSDAGDNPYEQYF TGTGCCACCAGTGATGCCGGGGACAACCCCTACGAGCAGTACTTC
TRBJ1-3 - - 14 TRBV7-6 CASSLARGGNTIYF TGTGCCAGCAGCTTAGCAAGGGGTGGAAACACCATATATTTT
TRBJ2-3 - - 12 TRBV5-1 CASSLQTDTQYF TGCGCCAGCAGCTTGCAAACAGATACGCAGTATTTT
TRBJ1-1 - TRBD1 13 TRBV5-4 CASSQQGTAEAFF TGTGCCAGCAGCCAGCAGGGGACAGCTGAAGCTTTCTTT
TRBJ1-1 - - 14 TRBV4-1 CASSHTGKWTEAFF TGCGCCAGCAGCCATACAGGGAAATGGACTGAAGCTTTCTTT
TRBJ2-7 - TRBD2 15 TRBV10-3 CAISASGGPAYEQYF TGTGCCATCAGTGCGAGCGGGGGGCCAGCCTACGAGCAGTACTTC
TRBJ1-5 - TRBD1 15 TRBV27 CASKPGQGRNQPQHF TGTGCCAGCAAGCCGGGACAGGGTCGCAATCAGCCCCAGCATTTT
TRBJ1-1 - - 15 TRBV4-1 CASSQTRGRESEAFF TGCGCCAGCAGCCAGACCAGGGGAAGGGAATCTGAAGCTTTCTTT
TRBJ1-3 - TRBD1 13 TRBV10-3 CATAPGQGDTIYF TGTGCCACCGCCCCGGGACAGGGGGACACCATATATTTT
TRBJ2-2 - TRBD1 15 TRBV12-5 CASAVSTGHTGELFF TGTGCTAGTGCCGTGTCGACAGGGCATACCGGGGAGCTGTTTTTT
TRBJ1-5 - - 14 TRBV7-2 CASSLEQVNQPQHF TGTGCCAGCAGCTTAGAACAAGTCAATCAGCCCCAGCATTTT
TRBJ1-5 - TRBD1 15 TRBV30 CAWSAGTGRGQPQHF TGTGCCTGGAGTGCCGGGACAGGCCGTGGTCAGCCCCAGCATTTT